The 16 T cell receptor beta chains given below trace back to one sample, sequenced in a study of OX40 agonist ivuxolimab in advanced cancers. Data came from immunoSEQ multiplex PCR; TCRdb stores just in-frame clones and leaves some out. This table has over 80,000 clones, roughly 86% appearing once. Sequenced material: CD4+ or CD8+ T cells sorted from blood, taken in a trial of the OX40 agonist ivuxolimab. All receptors derive from an adult with an advanced solid tumor such as melanoma, head and neck, liver or kidney cancer.

The rearrangement joins TRBV27 to TRBJ2-1; 9 bases match TRBD2. The CDR3 length is 16 residues. Per germline, CDR1 MNHEY and CDR2 SMNVEV (reference sequence). V dropped 1 base and J dropped 2; count of bases not matched to a gene: 3. The CDR3 spells CASSLLAGATYNEQFF. The CDR3 DNA reads TGTGCCAGCAGTTTATTAGCGGGAGCGACCTACAATGAGCAGTTCTTC.

This clone was recorded once. The rearrangement links TRBV5-4 to TRBJ2-3; TRBD2 matches at 14 bases. CDR1 and CDR2 (germline): SGHNT, YYREEE (reference sequence). V dropped 3 bases and J dropped 3; count of bases not matched to a gene: 3. The CDR3 covers 16 residues. The CDR3 DNA sequence: TGTGCCAGCAGCTCCGGGACTAGCGGGAGAACAGATACGCAGTATTTT. Translation gives CASSSGTSGRTDTQYF.

The chain joins TRBV7-8 to TRBJ1-1; no clear D. The ends were cut back, 1 base at V and 0 bases at J, with 12 bases in the middle. The CDR3 covers 16 residues. Per the germline V gene, CDR1 is SGHVS and CDR2 is FQNEAQ. CDR3 in amino acids: CASSLGPFTVNTEAFF. DNA for the CDR3: TGTGCCAGCAGCTTAGGGCCTTTCACAGTGAACACTGAAGCTTTCTTT.

V and J are TRBV18 and TRBJ2-7, with D tentatively TRBD2 (7 bases). The CDR3 consists of 15 residues. V was shortened by 2 bases and J by 6 bases, with 17 bases between the two germline ends. Germline V gene lookup returns CDR1 KGHSH and CDR2 LQKENI. CDR3: CASSPVGGHDVEQYF. The CDR3 nucleotides are TGTGCCAGCTCACCAGTCGGGGGGCATGATGTCGAGCAGTACTTC.

This chain uses TRBV12-5 with TRBJ2-1; D perhaps matches TRBD2 (6 bases). This CDR3 comprises 13 residues. Trimming left V 3 bases short and J 12 bases short, with 15 bases between. The germline V gene has CDR1 LGHNT and CDR2 FRNRAP. The CDR3 loop is CASGLGGVRGQFF. The CDR3 nucleotides read TGTGCTAGTGGTTTAGGAGGGGTCCGTGGGCAGTTCTTC.

This rearrangement joins TRBV28 to TRBJ2-3; 8 bases match TRBD2. CDR3 size: 15 residues. J gave up 6 bases and V 5 bases, and 10 bases lay outside the gene matches. Germline V gives CDR1 MDHEN, CDR2 SYDVKM. The CDR3 region has the DNA TGTGCCAGCAGTCTCACTAGCGGCCCAGGGGATACGCAGTATTTT. Amino acid sequence: CASSLTSGPGDTQYF.

The gene calls are TRBV6-5 and TRBJ2-7, with no clear D. Trimming removed 8 bases from V and 2 bases from J, with 7 bases in between. The CDR3 spans 11 residues. The V gene's germline CDR1 is MNHEY and CDR2 SVGAGI. The CDR3, as DNA: TGTGCCAGCGGAACGACCTACGAGCAGTACTTC. Amino acid sequence: CASGTTYEQYF.

V is TRBV6-1 and J is TRBJ2-1; D gene ambiguous. The V and J ends lost 0 bases and 5 bases respectively, with 8 bases between them. CDR1 MNHNS and CDR2 SASEGT come from the germline V gene. The CDR3 has 14 residues. CDR3 residues: CASSEAGRNNEQFF. In DNA, the CDR3 is TGTGCCAGCAGTGAAGCGGGTCGGAACAATGAGCAGTTCTTC.

The genes are TRBV11-2 and TRBJ1-3, with D unclear. CDR1 and CDR2 from the germline V gene are SGHAT and FQNNGV. Deletions cut 0 bases from V and 0 bases from J, with 9 bases between. The CDR3 is 16 amino acids. This CDR3 is CASSLDLSSSGNTIYF. The CDR3 region has the DNA TGTGCCAGCAGCTTAGATCTGAGCAGCTCTGGAAACACCATATATTTT.

This clone came up once. The V and J genes are TRBV30 and TRBJ2-7; 13 bases agree with TRBD2. V lost 3 bases to trimming and J lost 7 bases; unmatched junction nucleotides: 9. In germline, CDR1 is GTSNPN, CDR2 SVGIG (reference sequence). This CDR3 is built from 15 residues. CDR3 amino acids: CAWSLGLAGTGEQYF. The CDR3 coding sequence is TGTGCCTGGAGCCTGGGACTAGCGGGAACAGGGGAGCAGTACTTC. Complete variable domain (other parts from reference TRBV30 and TRBJ2-7): SQTIHQWPATLVQPVGSPLSLECTVEGTSNPNLYWYRQAAGRGLQLLFYSVGIGQISSEVPQNLSASRPQDRQFILSSKKLLLSDSGFYLCAWSLGLAGTGEQYFGPGTRLTVT.

The rearrangement uses TRBV5-1 and TRBJ2-2, with TRBD1 as a possible D gene (5 bases). The CDR3 runs to 17 residues. The V gene's germline CDR1 is SGHRS and CDR2 YFSETQ. Trimming took 5 bases from V and 0 from J, leaving 17 bases between them. Written as DNA, the CDR3 is TGCGCCAGCAGTTTTGTCCCGGACAACGCGAACACCGGGGAGCTGTTTTTT. Translating it yields CASSFVPDNANTGELFF.

This clone was observed once. The CDR3 region is CASSLAGPSEQYV. DNA for the CDR3: TGTGCCAGCAGCTTGGCAGGCCCCTCCGAGCAGTACGTC. The V gene is TRBV5-6, the J gene TRBJ2-7; D is unclear. In germline, CDR1 is SGHDT, CDR2 YYEEEE. V was shortened by 0 bases and J by 6 bases, with 10 bases between the two germline ends. The CDR3 has 13 amino acids.

The chain couples TRBV19 to TRBJ1-1; 8 bases are shared with TRBD1. J gave up 0 bases and V 4 bases, and 7 bases lay outside the gene matches. CDR3 length: 16 residues. Germline lookup yields CDR1 LNHDA and CDR2 SQIVND (reference sequence). The CDR3 DNA is TGTGCCAGTAGTACCCGGACAGGGACGGTGAACACTGAAGCTTTCTTT. Amino acids: CASSTRTGTVNTEAFF.

The chain uses TRBV5-1 and TRBJ2-1, with D maybe TRBD1 (6 bases). The V gene lost 0 bases and the J gene lost 0 bases, with 10 bases spanning the gap. Germline V lookup: CDR1 SGHRS, CDR2 YFSETQ. The CDR3 covers 16 residues. CDR3 bases: TGCGCCAGCAGCTTGGACAGGGCAAGCTCCTACAATGAGCAGTTCTTC. It encodes CASSLDRASSYNEQFF.

This rearrangement joins TRBV29-1 to TRBJ1-2; the D is unclear. Germline V gene data show CDR1 as SQVTM and CDR2 as ANQGSEA. This CDR3 has 13 amino acids. Trimming cost V 3 bases and J 0 bases, with 8 bases left between them. CDR3 region: CSVDRTPNYGYTF. As DNA, the CDR3 is TGCAGCGTTGACAGGACGCCTAACTATGGCTACACCTTC.

The chain recombines TRBV27 with TRBJ2-3, with D tentatively TRBD2 (5 bases). The V and J ends lost 4 bases and 0 bases respectively, with 8 bases between them. Germline CDR1 is MNHEY and CDR2 is SMNVEV (reference sequence). The CDR3 has 14 residues. The CDR3 region has the DNA TGTGCCAGCAGTTGGTCGGGAAGCACAGATACGCAGTATTTT. Protein sequence: CASSWSGSTDTQYF.